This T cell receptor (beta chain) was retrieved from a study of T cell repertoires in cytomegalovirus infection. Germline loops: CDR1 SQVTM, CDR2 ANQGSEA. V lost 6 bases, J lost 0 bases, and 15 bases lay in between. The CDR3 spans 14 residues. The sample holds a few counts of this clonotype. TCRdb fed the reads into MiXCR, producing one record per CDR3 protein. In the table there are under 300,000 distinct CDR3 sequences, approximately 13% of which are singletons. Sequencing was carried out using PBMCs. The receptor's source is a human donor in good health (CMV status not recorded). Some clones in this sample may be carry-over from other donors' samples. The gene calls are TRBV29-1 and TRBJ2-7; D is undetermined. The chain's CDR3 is CSVAYSDLSYEQYF. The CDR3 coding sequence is TGCAGCGTCGCCTACTCGGACCTCTCCTACGAGCAGTACTTC.